Shown below are 14 T cell receptor beta chains from a single sample sequenced in a study of shared clonotypes between healthy human individuals. TCRdb's table, derived via immunoSEQ multiplex PCR, lists solely in-frame clones and lacks some. The sample holds approximately 2,300,000 clones, under 95% seen once. The material sequenced was naive CD4+ T cells from PBMCs. Subset defined: CD45RA+ positively selected. Receptors originate from a man between 18 and 35 years old in good health. Some clones in this sample may be carry-over from other donors' samples.

This clone was observed a handful of times. Other nucleotide sequences in the sample specify the same CDR3. This chain joins TRBV30 and TRBJ1-3; D unclear. Per the germline V gene, CDR1 is GTSNPN and CDR2 is SVGIG (reference sequence). The CDR3 is made up of 12 amino acids. With 0 bases removed from V and 4 bases from J, the gap between germline ends came to 4 bases. Written as DNA, the CDR3 is TGTGCCTGGAGTGTGGGAGGAAACACCATATATTTT. Its translation: CAWSVGGNTIYF.

This rearrangement joins TRBV19 to TRBJ2-1; D is unclear. Trimming stripped 3 bases from V and 3 bases from J, with 6 bases between. CDR1 LNHDA and CDR2 SQIVND come from the germline V gene (reference sequence). The CDR3 loop spans 13 amino acids. The chain's CDR3 is CASSIQVYNEQFF. DNA for the CDR3: TGTGCCAGTAGTATTCAGGTCTACAATGAGCAGTTCTTC. Based on the CDR3 plus reference TRBV19 and TRBJ2-1, the full variable domain is DGGITQSPKYLFRKEGQNVTLSCEQNLNHDAMYWYRQDPGQGLRLIYYSQIVNDFQKGDIAEGYSVSREKKESFPLTVTSAQKNPTAFYLCASSIQVYNEQFFGPGTRLTVL.

In the case of this clone: One end of the junction is discordant with germline, which a read error may explain. J is TRBJ2-5 and V is TRBV11-2, with D perhaps matching TRBD2 (5 bases). CDR3 length: 15 residues. Germline V gene lookup returns CDR1 SGHAT and CDR2 FQNNGV. CDR3 coding DNA: TGTGCCAGCAACTTACCCCGGGGATACCAAGAGACCCAGTACTTC. Translating it yields CASNLPRGYQETQYF.

The chain employs TRBV28 and TRBJ1-1; no reliable D call. The ends were cut back, 7 bases at V and 3 bases at J, with 12 bases in the middle. The CDR3 totals 13 residues. The germline CDR1 and CDR2 sequences are MDHEN and SYDVKM. Here the CDR3 reads CASNLVTHTEAFF. For the CDR3, the DNA is TGTGCCAGCAATTTGGTGACCCACACTGAAGCTTTCTTT.

This chain joins TRBV27 and TRBJ2-2, with D perhaps matching TRBD2 (6 bases). The germline V and J ends were trimmed by 6 bases and 5 bases, with 19 bases remaining between them. In germline, CDR1 is MNHEY, CDR2 SMNVEV (reference sequence). The CDR3 runs to 16 residues. CDR3 coding DNA: TGTGCCAGCAGAAGTCTTGGGGGGATAAGGACCGGGGAGCTGTTTTTT. Translation: CASRSLGGIRTGELFF.

V and J are TRBV5-1 and TRBJ1-4; 9 bases are shared with TRBD1. Germline CDR1 and CDR2: SGHRS and YFSETQ. There are 13 residues in the CDR3. Trimming took 4 bases from V and 7 from J; bases not matched to a gene: 2. The CDR3: CASSEQGAEKLFF. The CDR3 DNA is TGCGCCAGCAGCGAACAGGGGGCTGAAAAACTGTTTTTT.

This chain connects TRBV19 to TRBJ2-5; a possible D gene is TRBD1 (6 bases). This CDR3 has 16 residues. Germline V gene sequence: CDR1 LNHDA, CDR2 SQIVND (reference sequence). The V gene lost 5 bases and the J gene lost 5 bases, with 21 bases spanning the gap. CDR3 sequence: CASSPRDGVRGETQYF. In nucleotides, the CDR3 is TGTGCCAGTAGTCCCCGGGACGGGGTTAGGGGGGAGACCCAGTACTTC.

The rearrangement links TRBV14 to TRBJ2-1, with 9 bases that match TRBD2. CDR3 size: 15 residues. From germline, CDR1 is SGHDN and CDR2 FVKESK. V was pared by 4 bases and J by 7 bases, with 8 bases of the junction left unmatched. CDR3 in amino acids: CASSRIGLARNEQFF. CDR3 DNA sequence: TGTGCCAGCAGCCGCATCGGACTAGCGAGGAATGAGCAGTTCTTC.

The V gene is TRBV28, the J gene TRBJ2-7, with TRBD1 matching over 8 bases. The length of the CDR3 is 14 residues. Looked up from germline, CDR1 is MDHEN and CDR2 is SYDVKM. V gave up 2 bases and J gave up 6 bases; unmatched junction bases: 6. CDR3: CASSLHRTGSEQYF. As DNA, the CDR3 is TGTGCCAGCAGTTTACACAGGACAGGGAGCGAGCAGTACTTC.

The genes are TRBV4-1 and TRBJ2-1; D gene unclear. Germline assignment: CDR1 MGHRA and CDR2 YSYEKL. CDR3 length: 13 residues. V was trimmed by 3 bases and J by 6 bases, leaving 9 bases between them. This chain's CDR3 is CASSQFQSNEQFF. In DNA form, the CDR3 reads TGCGCCAGCAGCCAGTTCCAGAGCAATGAGCAGTTCTTC.

The genes are TRBV19 and TRBJ1-1; D is undetermined. V was shortened by 5 bases and J by 0 bases, with 7 bases between the two germline ends. CDR1 and CDR2 from the germline V gene are LNHDA and SQIVND (reference sequence). This CDR3 has 13 residues. The CDR3 bases are TGTGCCAGTAGTGTGGGATTGAACACTGAAGCTTTCTTT. Translating it yields CASSVGLNTEAFF. Full variable domain (remainder filled in from reference TRBV19 and TRBJ1-1): DGGITQSPKYLFRKEGQNVTLSCEQNLNHDAMYWYRQDPGQGLRLIYYSQIVNDFQKGDIAEGYSVSREKKESFPLTVTSAQKNPTAFYLCASSVGLNTEAFFGQGTRLTVV.

The CDR3 sequence: CASSLGVGLPLNEQFF. The DNA of the CDR3 is TGTGCCAGCAGCTTAGGCGTCGGACTCCCTCTCAATGAGCAGTTCTTC. The chain recombines TRBV7-9 with TRBJ2-1, with a weak D call TRBD2 (5 bases). CDR1 and CDR2 (germline): SEHNR, FQNEAQ (reference sequence). Trimming cost V 1 base and J 6 bases, with 16 bases left between them. The CDR3 spans 16 residues.

The chain joins TRBV11-1 to TRBJ1-4, with 9 bases lining up with TRBD1. The CDR3 covers 15 residues. After removal of 5 bases from V and 10 bases from J, the junction contained 11 bases not matched to a gene. CDR1 is SGHAT and CDR2 is FQDESV in the germline V gene (reference sequence). The CDR3 loop is CASSVTGGRVAKLFF. DNA of the CDR3: TGTGCCAGCAGCGTGACAGGGGGACGAGTAGCAAAACTGTTTTTT.

The genes are TRBV6-1 and TRBJ1-5; 8 bases are shared with TRBD1. The germline V gene encodes CDR1 MNHNS and CDR2 SASEGT. CDR3 size: 14 residues. Losses at the gene ends were 7 bases for V and 3 bases for J; bases not matched to a gene: 5. The CDR3 region is CASTPDRANQPQHF. The DNA of the CDR3 is TGTGCCAGCACCCCGGACAGGGCCAATCAGCCCCAGCATTTT.